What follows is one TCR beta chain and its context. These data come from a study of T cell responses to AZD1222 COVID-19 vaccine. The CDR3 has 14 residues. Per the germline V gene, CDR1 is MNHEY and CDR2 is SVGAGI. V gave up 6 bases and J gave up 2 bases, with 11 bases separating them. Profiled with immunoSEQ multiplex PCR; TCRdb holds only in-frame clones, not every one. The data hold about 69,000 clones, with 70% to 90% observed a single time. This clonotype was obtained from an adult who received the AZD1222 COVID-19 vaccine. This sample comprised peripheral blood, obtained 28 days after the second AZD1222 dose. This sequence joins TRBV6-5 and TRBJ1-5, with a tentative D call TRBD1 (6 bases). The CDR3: CASRRTGRNQPQHF. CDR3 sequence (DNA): TGTGCCAGCAGACGCACAGGGCGCAATCAGCCCCAGCATTTT.